Each of the 32 T cell receptor beta chains below was sequenced from the same sample in a study of glioma-infiltrating T cells. The iRepertoire nested amplicon-rescue multiplex PCR amplified TCR alpha and beta CDR3s from RNA. TCRdb ran MiXCR on the multiplex PCR reads and lists one entry per CDR3 protein. The profile covers roughly 130,000 distinct CDR3 sequences, with 24% appearing a single time and 27% taken by the ten largest. Sample: glioma tissue, nonneoplastic brain tissue, or PBMCs (not recorded which). Every receptor here comes from a human donor with low-grade glioma or glioblastoma, undergoing nonglioma brain surgery, or in good health (not recorded which).

This clonotype was counted ten times or more. V usage is TRBV2 and J usage is TRBJ1-5; D perhaps matches TRBD1 (5 bases). Per the germline V gene, CDR1 is SNHLY and CDR2 is FYNNEI. The CDR3 contains 15 residues. The V end lost 9 bases, the J end lost 3 bases, and 18 bases lay between the germline ends. The CDR3 DNA reads as TGTGCCAGTGGTGGGGGTGAAGTCCTCAATCAGCCCCAGCATTTT. It yields the protein CASGGGEVLNQPQHF.

Worth noting for this clonotype: A much larger clone sits a single nucleotide away, making a read error possible. The CDR3 coding sequence is TGTGCCAGCAGTTACGGGACAGAACCAAACACTGAAGCTGTCTTT. Residues: CASSYGTEPNTEAVF. The chain couples TRBV6-6 to TRBJ1-1; 7 positions match TRBD1. The CDR3 extends over 15 amino acids. Germline values: CDR1 MNHNY, CDR2 SVGAGI (reference sequence).

V usage is TRBV11-2 and J usage is TRBJ2-1; 7 bases line up with TRBD1. This CDR3 is 14 amino acids long. Losses at the gene ends were 4 bases for V and 7 bases for J; bases not matched to a gene: 7. Germline loops: CDR1 SGHAT, CDR2 FQNNGV. CDR3 bases: TGTGCCAGCAGCTCTATGACAGGGTGGAATGAGCAGTTCTTC. It encodes CASSSMTGWNEQFF.

The chain carries TRBV5-4 and TRBJ1-1; 8 bases map to TRBD1. V lost 3 bases to trimming and J lost 7 bases; unmatched junction nucleotides: 2. CDR1 and CDR2 (germline): SGHNT, YYREEE (reference sequence). The CDR3 has 12 residues. Here the CDR3 reads CASSWDRLEAFF. CDR3 DNA: TGTGCCAGCAGCTGGGACAGGCTTGAAGCTTTCTTT.

This clonotype was seen a single time. The chain joins TRBV12-3 or TRBV12-4 to TRBJ2-3; 11 positions match TRBD2. This CDR3 has 17 amino acids. Losses at the gene ends were 5 bases for V and 5 bases for J; bases not matched to a gene: 12. The CDR3 here is CASSQDSLAGGRDTQYF. In DNA form, the CDR3 reads TGTGCCAGCAGTCAGGACTCTCTAGCGGGGGGAAGAGATACGCAGTATTTT.

This clonotype turned up a few times. CDR3 in amino acids: CASSEWADTQYF. CDR3 DNA: TGTGCCAGCAGTGAATGGGCAGATACGCAGTATTTT. The chain uses TRBV6-1 and TRBJ2-3; D not resolved. V shed 2 bases and J shed 4 bases, with 4 bases lying between them. The germline V gene has CDR1 MNHNS and CDR2 SASEGT. The CDR3 covers 12 residues.

This clonotype was picked up many times. The rearrangement joins TRBV4-1 to TRBJ1-1; D is ambiguous. Germline CDR1 is MGHRA and CDR2 is YSYEKL. The CDR3 sequence is 14 residues long. Trimming pared 1 base from V and 0 bases from J, leaving 6 bases between. The CDR3 coding sequence is TGCGCCAGCAGCCAAGGGGCCATGAACACTGAAGCTTTCTTT. Its protein is CASSQGAMNTEAFF.

The V and J genes are TRBV4-2 and TRBJ1-6, with D perhaps matching TRBD1 (6 bases). The CDR3 covers 17 residues. Looked up from germline, CDR1 is LGHNA and CDR2 is YNFKEQ. V dropped 1 base and J dropped 7 bases, with 17 bases sitting between them. The CDR3 DNA sequence: TGTGCCAGCAGCCAAGTTACAGGGATGTCGTACAATTCACCCCTCCACTTT. This translates into CASSQVTGMSYNSPLHF.

This clonotype was detected a few times. V and J are TRBV27 and TRBJ1-4; 12 nucleotides align to TRBD1. The CDR3 sequence is 19 residues long. V lost 6 bases and J lost 2; bases outside the gene matches: 13. The germline gives CDR1 MNHEY, CDR2 SMNVEV (reference sequence). CDR3 DNA: TGTGCCAGCAGGCCGCCAGGGACAGGGGGCGGGTATACTAATGAAAAACTGTTTTTT. Protein: CASRPPGTGGGYTNEKLFF. Combining the CDR3 with reference TRBV27 and TRBJ1-4 gives the whole variable domain EAQVTQNPRYLITVTGKKLTVTCSQNMNHEYMSWYRQDPGLGLRQIYYSMNVEVTDKGDVPEGYKVSRKEKRNFPLILESPSPNQTSLYFCASRPPGTGGGYTNEKLFFGSGTQLSVL.

Comment on this clonotype: A much bigger clone sits one base away, suggesting this may be a read error. The CDR3 does not end in the conserved phenylalanine or tryptophan, so this is likely a read error. The CDR3 here is CASRVQGMNTEAFL. CDR3 coding DNA: TGTGCCAGCAGGGTACAGGGAATGAACACTGAAGCTTTCCTT. The chain is built from TRBV27 and TRBJ1-1; tentative D call: TRBD1 (6 bases). Looked up from germline, CDR1 is MNHEY and CDR2 is SMNVEV (reference sequence). This CDR3 is built from 14 residues. Trimming cost V 6 bases and J 0 bases, with 11 bases left between them.

This clonotype was counted many times. The genes are TRBV27 and TRBJ2-7; 8 nucleotides agree with TRBD1. The germline CDR1 and CDR2 sequences are MNHEY and SMNVEV (reference sequence). J gave up 0 bases and V 6 bases, and 1 base lay outside the gene matches. The CDR3 consists of 13 residues. The CDR3 spells CASSRGRSYEQYV. CDR3 sequence (DNA): TGTGCCAGCAGCAGGGGGCGCTCCTACGAGCAGTACGTC.

This clonotype has only a few counts. The chain is built from TRBV11-2 and TRBJ2-5; 9 bases align to TRBD2. The CDR3 has 16 amino acids. Germline CDR1 and CDR2: SGHAT and FQNNGV. With V trimmed by 4 bases and J by 5 bases, 11 bases remained unmatched. The CDR3, as DNA: TGTGCCAGCAGCTCCCGAGGGCTAGCGGGGATGGAGACCCAGTACTTC. As protein: CASSSRGLAGMETQYF.

This clonotype was counted a single time. This chain links TRBV30 with TRBJ1-2; D remains unclear. V lost 2 bases and J lost 1, with 8 bases in between. CDR1 is GTSNPN, CDR2 SVGIG, per germline (reference sequence). This CDR3 region has 13 residues. The CDR3 protein is CAWSLGINYGYTF. The CDR3 DNA follows: TGTGCCTGGAGTTTAGGGATTAACTATGGCTACACCTTC.

This clonotype was detected only a few times. CDR3 DNA: TGCAGTGCTAGCCTTAATCAGGCCAATGAAAAACTGTTTTTT. Translation gives CSASLNQANEKLFF. The chain links TRBV20-1 to TRBJ1-4; no reliable D call. Germline-derived CDR1 and CDR2 are DFQATT and SNEGSKA (reference sequence). The CDR3 covers 14 residues. V lost 3 bases and J 5 bases, leaving 13 bases between the germline ends.

The chain joins TRBV14 to TRBJ2-2, with TRBD1 matching over 7 bases. Trimming took 6 bases from V and 5 from J; bases not matched to a gene: 6. The length of the CDR3 is 14 residues. Germline V gene sequence: CDR1 SGHDN, CDR2 FVKESK. The CDR3 is CASSPQGVTGELFF. The CDR3 DNA sequence: TGTGCCAGCAGTCCTCAGGGGGTGACCGGGGAGCTGTTTTTT. The full variable domain, in which reference TRBV14 and TRBJ2-2 provide the parts outside the CDR3, is EAGVTQFPSHSVIEKGQTVTLRCDPISGHDNLYWYRRVMGKEIKFLLHFVKESKQDESGMPNNRFLAERTGGTYSTLKVQPAELEDSGVYFCASSPQGVTGELFFGEGSRLTVL.

This clonotype came up a few times. This chain connects TRBV20-1 to TRBJ1-4, with D unresolved. Looked up from germline, CDR1 is DFQATT and CDR2 is SNEGSKA (reference sequence). The CDR3 length is 15 residues. The ends were cut back, 5 bases at V and 8 bases at J, with 21 bases in the middle. CDR3 sequence: CSAFSLITGGEKLFF. CDR3 DNA: TGCAGTGCTTTTTCCCTCATCACCGGTGGGGAAAAACTGTTTTTT.

The chain is built from TRBV7-3 and TRBJ2-3, with 8 bases identical to TRBD1. The CDR3 contains 15 residues. Germline CDR1 is SGHTA and CDR2 is FQGTGA. Germline trimming cut 5 bases from V and 6 bases from J; bases unmatched to any gene: 10. DNA for the CDR3: TGTGCCAGCAGCCCGATGGACAGGGCTGGGGATACGCAGTATTTT. Translating it yields CASSPMDRAGDTQYF.

This clonotype was counted at least ten times. The CDR3 protein is CASSFGRGNYGYTF. CDR3 nucleotide sequence: TGTGCCAGCAGTTTTGGCAGGGGGAACTATGGCTACACCTTC. The chain combines TRBV27 with TRBJ1-2; 7 nucleotides match TRBD1. CDR3 length: 14 amino acids. Looked up from germline, CDR1 is MNHEY and CDR2 is SMNVEV (reference sequence). V was clipped by 3 bases and J by 2 bases; unmatched bases: 3.

This clonotype was detected a few times. The V gene is TRBV19, the J gene TRBJ1-2; D is perhaps TRBD1 (5 bases). Germline CDR1 reads LNHDA; CDR2 reads SQIVND (reference sequence). The CDR3 extends over 14 amino acids. V gave up 6 bases and J gave up 11 bases, with 22 bases separating them. The CDR3 DNA follows: TGTGCCAGTAGAGGGACCGGGACGTTTTCTTGGTACACCTTC. It codes for CASRGTGTFSWYTF.

Ten or more counts support this clonotype. The chain combines TRBV19 with TRBJ1-5; 8 bases are shared with TRBD1. V was clipped by 3 bases and J by 6 bases; unmatched bases: 13. The CDR3 has 17 amino acids. Germline CDR1 is LNHDA and CDR2 is SQIVND (reference sequence). The DNA of the CDR3 is TGTGCCAGTAGTATCCAGGCAGGGGGCGCCTCAGGTCAGCCCCAGCATTTT. Its translation: CASSIQAGGASGQPQHF.

A few counts support this clonotype. J is TRBJ2-3 and V is TRBV3-1, with D possibly being TRBD2 (6 bases). Germline V gives CDR1 LGHDT, CDR2 YNNKEL (reference sequence). The CDR3 extends over 15 amino acids. Trimming shortened V by 5 bases and J by 2 bases, and 14 bases separated the two germline ends. The CDR3 nucleotides are TGTGCCAGCAGCTGGATGGGGCGGGACACAGATACGCAGTATTTT. Amino acids: CASSWMGRDTDTQYF.

This clonotype was counted between two and nine times. The chain carries TRBV24-1 and TRBJ1-4, with unresolved D. Germline V lookup: CDR1 KGHDR, CDR2 SFDVKD. V was cut by 2 bases and J by 6 bases, with 0 bases left in between. The CDR3 has 11 amino acids. In nucleotides, the CDR3 is TGTGCCACCAGTGATTATGAAAAACTGTTTTTT. Protein product: CATSDYEKLFF.

This chain uses TRBV6-1 with TRBJ1-2, with 7 bases lining up with TRBD1. The V gene end was trimmed by 7 bases and the J gene end by 5 bases; junction bases not matched to a gene: 7. CDR1 is MNHNS and CDR2 is SASEGT in the germline V gene. The CDR3 length is 13 residues. CDR3 DNA: TGTGCCAGCAACACGGGACAGTCTTATGGCTACACCTTC. Amino acids: CASNTGQSYGYTF.

The CDR3 DNA reads as TGTGCCAGCAGTGAAGAAGGGCAGGGTGTCGGTTCACCCCTCCACTTT. Translating it yields CASSEEGQGVGSPLHF. The V and J genes are TRBV2 and TRBJ1-6, with a possible D match to TRBD1 (5 bases). This CDR3 is built from 16 residues. Germline lookup yields CDR1 SNHLY and CDR2 FYNNEI. V lost 1 base to trimming and J lost 9 bases, with 16 bases between them.

This clonotype has more than one count but fewer than ten. The chain couples TRBV10-1 to TRBJ2-1; maybe TRBD1 (6 bases). The CDR3 has 14 residues. Germline lookup yields CDR1 WNHNN and CDR2 SYGVQD (reference sequence). Deletions cut 6 bases from V and 2 bases from J, with 11 bases between. CDR3 region: CASRNRAAYNEQFF. The CDR3, as DNA: TGCGCCAGCAGAAACAGGGCCGCCTACAATGAGCAGTTCTTC.

For this clonotype: This CDR3 is missing its conserved last phenylalanine or tryptophan, likely due to a read error. This chain connects TRBV3-1 to TRBJ2-5; D ambiguous. The CDR3 has 13 amino acids. The germline V gene encodes CDR1 LGHDT and CDR2 YNNKEL (reference sequence). The V and J ends lost 4 bases and 0 bases respectively, with 6 bases between them. The CDR3: CASSLSYQETQYL. CDR3 coding DNA: TGTGCCAGCAGCCTTTCGTACCAAGAGACCCAGTACCTC.

In its sample, this clonotype was seen a few times. This chain links TRBV7-9 with TRBJ2-7; 12 bases agree with TRBD1. This CDR3 has 17 amino acids. Germline lookup yields CDR1 SEHNR and CDR2 FQNEAQ (reference sequence). The J segment lost 5 bases and the V segment lost 1 base, leaving 9 bases of the junction unmatched. CDR3 sequence reads: CASSLVGTGGAWDEQYV. Here the CDR3 DNA reads TGTGCCAGCAGCTTAGTAGGGACAGGGGGCGCTTGGGACGAGCAGTACGTC.

The table lists this clonotype with many counts. The V gene is TRBV6-1, the J gene TRBJ1-4; the D gene is possibly TRBD1 (6 bases). This CDR3 contains 14 residues. Germline V gene sequence: CDR1 MNHNS, CDR2 SASEGT. Between the trimmed V and J ends, which lost 6 bases and 4 bases, there was a span of 12 bases. This CDR3 reads CASRTTGNNEKLFF. CDR3 DNA sequence: TGTGCCAGCAGAACCACAGGGAATAATGAAAAACTGTTTTTT.

This clonotype was seen repeatedly, ten times or more. The CDR3 bases are TGTGCCAGCAGTTTAAAAGGCAATAACTATGGCTACACCTTC. Protein sequence: CASSLKGNNYGYTF. This chain joins TRBV27 and TRBJ1-2; D remains ambiguous. This CDR3 is built from 14 residues. Germline V gene lookup returns CDR1 MNHEY and CDR2 SMNVEV (reference sequence). Trimming pared 2 bases from V and 1 base from J, leaving 8 bases between.

This clonotype came up many times. The rearrangement joins TRBV27 to TRBJ2-5; 8 bases align to TRBD2. Looked up from germline, CDR1 is MNHEY and CDR2 is SMNVEV (reference sequence). V was clipped by 9 bases and J by 5 bases; unmatched bases: 8. CDR3 size: 13 residues. The CDR3 here is CASAGGLRETQYF. CDR3 DNA sequence: TGTGCCAGTGCGGGGGGTCTACGGGAGACCCAGTACTTC.

This clonotype was picked up a small number of times. The chain combines TRBV29-1 with TRBJ2-7, with TRBD1 as a possible D gene (6 bases). Germline values: CDR1 SQVTM, CDR2 ANQGSEA. There are 10 residues in the CDR3. The CDR3 reads CKKGVYEQYV. In DNA form, the CDR3 reads TGCAAAAAGGGGGTATACGAGCAGTACGTC.

This clonotype was found a few times. The chain recombines TRBV2 with TRBJ2-1; D is ambiguous. Germline values: CDR1 SNHLY, CDR2 FYNNEI. The CDR3 covers 16 residues. Trimming cost V 1 base and J 1 base, with 11 bases left between them. The CDR3 spells CASSEVTTWSYNEQFF. CDR3 DNA sequence: TGTGCCAGCAGTGAAGTCACTACCTGGTCCTACAATGAGCAGTTCTTC.